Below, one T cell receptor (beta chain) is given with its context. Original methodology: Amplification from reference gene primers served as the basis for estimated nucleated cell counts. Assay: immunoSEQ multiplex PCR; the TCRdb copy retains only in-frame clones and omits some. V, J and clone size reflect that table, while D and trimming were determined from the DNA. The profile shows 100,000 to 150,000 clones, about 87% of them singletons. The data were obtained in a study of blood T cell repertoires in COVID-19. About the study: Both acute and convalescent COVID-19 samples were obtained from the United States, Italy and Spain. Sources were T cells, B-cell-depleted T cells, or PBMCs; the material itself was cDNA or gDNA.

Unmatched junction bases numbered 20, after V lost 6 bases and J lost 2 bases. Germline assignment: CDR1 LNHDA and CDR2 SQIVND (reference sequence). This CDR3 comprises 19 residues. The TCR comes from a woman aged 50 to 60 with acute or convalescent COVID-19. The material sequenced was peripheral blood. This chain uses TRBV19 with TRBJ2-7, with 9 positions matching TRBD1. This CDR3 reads CASSRTGALSSFFTYEQYF. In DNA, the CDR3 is TGTGCCAGTAGCAGGACAGGGGCTCTTTCTTCTTTCTTCACCTACGAGCAGTACTTC.